This paragraph covers one T cell receptor (beta chain) sequence. The target of this receptor is not known. The record has no base qualities; no much larger clone is one base away. This sample was taken from a study of human T cells and chemical hapten exposure (dated by TCRdb to the early 2020s). For the wider study: For sensitization, 2% DPC in acetone was applied to a 2 cm by 2 cm area of upper inner arm skin. Throughout the study period of roughly 24 weeks, patients also received therapeutic DPC doses to the scalp every week. Patch testing was performed on the upper back with Finn chambers containing 0.01% DPC, and the patch tests were scored after 6 days according to International Contact Dermatitis Research Group standards. The patient cohort, mostly female, included alopecia areata with under or over 50% scalp involvement, alopecia totalis and alopecia universalis. The libraries were sequenced as a pool, and the TCR yield per sample differed mostly because of small variations in library volumes within the pool. This study followed changes in the peripheral blood TCR repertoire in vivo during primary and secondary sensitization of alopecia patients to the hapten diphenylcyclopropenone (DPC). Patient blood was sampled pre-sensitization (week 0) and at 2, 6 and about 24 weeks after DPC sensitization. Blood for TCR sequencing was provided by twenty-nine alopecia patients at one to four time points (pre-sensitization, 2, 6 and 24 weeks). The paper as a whole reports these results and caveats: All patients had alopecia, a presumed autoimmune disease, so their immune response might differ from that of healthy individuals. After repeated subsampling, the strength of the expansion versus patch-test correlation and the threshold at which it became significant changed. Patch test score correlated positively with the number of PT1 expanded TCRs, reaching significance at thresholds 8, 16 and 32 but not at 4. DPC sensitization did not change how many TCRs were above 1 in 1000 frequency, and no evidence was found of alterations in global repertoire structure. Compared with pre-sensitization or healthy control sets, expanded TCRs formed significantly more large CDR3 similarity clusters, which is consistent with antigen-driven responses.

The library was obtained by RACE. For sequencing, a NextSeq 500 was employed. During library preparation, unique molecular identifiers were attached to individual cDNA molecules so that TCRs could be counted in a quantitative, reproducible way. For every blood RNA sample, sequencing covered both the TCR alpha and TCR beta chains. Processing in the source paper ran as follows. The median number of TCRs per sample was approximately 93,000, ranging from about 23,224 to 690,600. V, J and CDR3 annotation of the TCR reads was carried out using the Decombinator software suite. For the PS versus PT1 abundance plots, all samples were subsampled to the same number of TCRs (28,000). TCRs were defined as expanded if absent before sensitization and observed at least eight times at the 2-week time point. TCRdb passed the public sequencing reads through fastp at Q25 and MiXCR, retaining productive beta sequences. Each record represents a unique CDR3 protein, reported with the most common genes and DNA among its rows. Clone size and V and J calls follow TCRdb, not the original study. The sample table lists about 98,000 distinct CDR3 sequences, about 10% of them with a count of one. The ten most abundant clones make up 3.1% of the sample.

CDR3 length: 13 amino acids, cysteine to phenylalanine. Only the CDR3 DNA stays, 39 bases, in frame from base 1. The junction shows trimming of 6 bases on V and 7 bases on J, and the gene matches do not reach 7 bases of it. According to the germline V gene, CDR1 reads LGHNT and CDR2 reads FRNRAP. Explained via the paper, the time point label denotes: pre-sensitization, week 0. What the treatment or condition label conveys for this sample: therapeutic diphenylcyclopropenone sensitization with weekly scalp DPC. At each patch-test visit, blood was drawn before the patch test was applied. Patients were eligible if aged 18 to 70, diagnosed with alopecia and judged suitable for DPC therapy, and pregnant patients were excluded. Unfractionated whole blood was collected in Tempus Blood RNA tubes, and total RNA was extracted from that blood.

This receptor chain uses TRBV12-5 and TRBJ1-2; a stretch of 8 junction bases matches TRBD1. The sequence came from a woman aged 55 to 70 with alopecia areata. Some clones in this sample may be carry-over from other donors' samples. The sample in question was whole blood, obtained in connection with sensitization to the hapten diphenylcyclopropenone (DPC). In nucleotide form, the sequence is TGTGCTAGTGGCCTTTCTCAGGGGGCTGGCTACACCTTC. It specifies CASGLSQGAGYTF.